These 9 T cell receptor beta chains were all obtained from the same sample, sequenced in a study of radiotherapy plus CTLA-4 blockade in lung cancer. Generated by immunoSEQ multiplex PCR, the TCRdb table keeps only in-frame clones and is missing some. The data contain approximately 98,000 clones, 80% to 85% of them singletons. The sample consisted of peripheral blood, taken from a patient treated with radiotherapy plus ipilimumab. These TCRs come from a human donor with non-small cell lung cancer who had a partial response to radiotherapy plus ipilimumab.

The rearrangement links TRBV6-4 to TRBJ1-2; TRBD1 agrees at 7 bases. Germline assignment: CDR1 MRHNA and CDR2 SNTAGT. The CDR3 covers 14 residues. V lost 5 bases, J lost 4 bases, and 7 bases stayed unmatched. CDR3 loop: CASSKETGSYGYTF. Written as DNA, the CDR3 is TGTGCCAGCAGTAAAGAGACAGGGTCCTATGGCTACACCTTC.

The chain employs TRBV28 and TRBJ2-6; D may be TRBD1 (6 bases). CDR1 and CDR2 from the germline V gene are MDHEN and SYDVKM. Trimming cost V 5 bases and J 3 bases, with 11 bases left between them. This CDR3 is built from 15 residues. The CDR3 DNA reads TGTGCCAGCAGTGTACAGGGCCGTGGGGCCAACGTCCTGACTTTC. Translated, it gives CASSVQGRGANVLTF.

The V and J genes are TRBV28 and TRBJ2-1, with D unresolved. CDR1 MDHEN and CDR2 SYDVKM come from the germline V gene. The CDR3 covers 12 residues. V gave up 6 bases and J gave up 3 bases, with 6 bases separating them. The CDR3 sequence: CASSRNYNEQFF. Here the CDR3 DNA reads TGTGCCAGCAGCCGTAACTACAATGAGCAGTTCTTC. The complete variable domain, with remaining parts taken from reference TRBV28 and TRBJ2-1, reads DVKVTQSSRYLVKRTGEKVFLECVQDMDHENMFWYRQDPGLGLRLIYFSYDVKMKEKGDIPEGYSVSREKKERFSLILESASTNQTSMYLCASSRNYNEQFFGPGTRLTVL.

CDR3 nucleotides: TGTGCCAGCAGCGGGCGAACTAGCGGATCCCTTAGCACAGATACGCAGTATTTT. Translation: CASSGRTSGSLSTDTQYF. The rearrangement uses TRBV5-4 and TRBJ2-3, with 8 bases lining up with TRBD2. From germline, CDR1 is SGHNT and CDR2 YYREEE (reference sequence). CDR3 length: 18 residues. Germline trimming cut 4 bases from V and 0 bases from J; bases unmatched to any gene: 13.

The chain is built from TRBV7-9 and TRBJ1-2, with a possible D match to TRBD1 (5 bases). V was trimmed by 5 bases and J by 4 bases, leaving 14 bases between them. The CDR3 runs to 14 residues. CDR1 SEHNR and CDR2 FQNEAQ come from the germline V gene (reference sequence). CDR3 nucleotide sequence: TGTGCCAGCAGCCTGGATGGGACTAGCTATGGCTACACCTTC. Protein sequence: CASSLDGTSYGYTF.

The rearrangement uses TRBV30 and TRBJ2-3; TRBD1 matches 10 bases. V lost 2 bases, J lost 5 bases, and 10 bases stayed unmatched. CDR3 length equals 16 residues. Germline V lookup: CDR1 GTSNPN, CDR2 SVGIG (reference sequence). CDR3 protein: CAWSQGTGVVGDTQYF. CDR3 DNA: TGTGCCTGGAGTCAAGGGACAGGGGTAGTCGGAGATACGCAGTATTTT.

This rearrangement joins TRBV5-4 to TRBJ2-1; maybe TRBD2 (8 bases). There are 17 residues in the CDR3. Germline V gene sequence: CDR1 SGHNT, CDR2 YYREEE (reference sequence). Trimming left V 0 bases short and J 7 bases short, with 20 bases between. This chain's CDR3 is CASSLAGGWTGGNEQFF. The CDR3 bases are TGTGCCAGCAGCTTGGCGGGGGGGTGGACAGGCGGGAATGAGCAGTTCTTC. Full variable domain (rest looked up from reference TRBV5-4 and TRBJ2-1): ETGVTQSPTHLIKTRGQQVTLRCSSQSGHNTVSWYQQALGQGPQFIFQYYREEENGRGNFPPRFSGLQFPNYSSELNVNALELDDSALYLCASSLAGGWTGGNEQFFGPGTRLTVL.

The chain employs TRBV7-8 and TRBJ2-7, with 9 bases fitting TRBD2. The V and J ends lost 0 bases and 1 base, in that order; junction bases with no gene match: 4. This CDR3 is 16 amino acids long. The germline gives CDR1 SGHVS, CDR2 FQNEAQ. This CDR3 is CASSLAPSGISYEQYF. DNA of the CDR3: TGTGCCAGCAGCTTAGCGCCTAGCGGGATTTCCTACGAGCAGTACTTC.

This chain connects TRBV27 to TRBJ2-7, with 10 bases matching TRBD1. Germline V CDR1 and CDR2: MNHEY, SMNVEV (reference sequence). The J segment lost 2 bases and the V segment lost 3 bases, leaving 7 bases of the junction unmatched. CDR3 length: 16 amino acids. CDR3 sequence: CASSFRGQGRTYEQYF. The CDR3 DNA is TGTGCCAGCAGTTTCCGGGGACAGGGGCGGACCTACGAGCAGTACTTC.